What follows are 5 T cell receptor beta chains derived from one specimen sequenced in a study of neurological immune-mediated disorders. Each CDR3 protein is one row after TCRdb ran MiXCR on the 5' RACE reads. Here the sample spans more than 75,000 distinct CDR3 sequences, around 3.6% being singletons. The sequencing input was PBMCs. The origin of the receptors is a woman aged 45-60 years with multiple sclerosis.

In this sample, this clonotype turned up many times. The V call is TRBV20-1, the J call TRBJ2-3; a possible D gene is TRBD2 (6 bases). CDR1 is DFQATT, CDR2 SNEGSKA, per germline (reference sequence). The CDR3 consists of 16 residues. Trimming cost V 0 bases and J 3 bases, with 16 bases left between them. This CDR3 is CSARDQRGLGTDTQYF. The CDR3 nucleotides read TGCAGTGCTAGAGATCAACGGGGACTGGGAACAGATACGCAGTATTTT.

This clonotype was counted at least ten times. The gene calls are TRBV10-2 and TRBJ2-7; D tentatively reads TRBD1 or TRBD2 (5 bases each). The CDR3 covers 13 residues. V dropped 4 bases and J dropped 7 bases, with 14 bases sitting between them. Germline values: CDR1 WSHSY, CDR2 SAAADI. CDR3 protein: CASSGGYGLEQYF. The CDR3 nucleotides are TGCGCCAGCAGTGGGGGGTACGGGTTGGAGCAGTACTTC.

This clonotype was recorded at least ten times. The chain recombines TRBV5-1 with TRBJ2-3; 8 bases are shared with TRBD1. The germline V gene has CDR1 SGHRS and CDR2 YFSETQ. The CDR3 covers 15 residues. Germline trimming cut 6 bases from V and 0 bases from J; bases unmatched to any gene: 6. The CDR3 DNA is TGCGCCAGCACCATTGACAGGGGAAGCACAGATACGCAGTATTTT. This gives the protein CASTIDRGSTDTQYF.

This clonotype was observed a few times. The rearrangement links TRBV20-1 to TRBJ2-7; D is perhaps TRBD1 (6 bases). Trimming stripped 6 bases from V and 4 bases from J, with 22 bases between. In germline, CDR1 is DFQATT, CDR2 SNEGSKA (reference sequence). The CDR3 has 15 amino acids. The CDR3 loop reads CSARNPAGEIYEQYF. The CDR3 DNA follows: TGCAGTGCCCGAAACCCTGCAGGGGAAATATACGAGCAGTACTTC.

This clonotype was observed at least ten times. The chain has TRBV6-6 and TRBJ1-2; D not resolved. The CDR3 spans 14 residues. Germline V gene data show CDR1 as MNHNY and CDR2 as SVGAGI (reference sequence). Trimming stripped 0 bases from V and 6 bases from J, with 11 bases between. Written as DNA, the CDR3 is TGTGCCAGCAGTTACTCACCGGACCCCCATGGCTACACCTTC. This translates into CASSYSPDPHGYTF.